This TCR beta chain was captured in a study of CD8+ T cells in alopecia areata. Notes on the study in general: With patients, TCR sharing proved less clear than in mice, a difference possibly related to HLA. Sequencing of scalp samples also includes resident alphabeta T cells from normal skin. Compared with normal scalp, lesional scalp had higher clonality and more expanded CD8+ clones.

As to this clone: Its antigen is unidentified.

Alopecia areata patients had lesional scalp punch biopsies and peripheral blood taken from them. The germline gives CDR1 MGHRA, CDR2 YSYEKL. The length of the CDR3 is 13 residues. Between the trimmed V and J ends, which lost 4 bases and 1 base, there was a span of 8 bases. Isolated RNA was reverse transcribed into cDNA used as the sequencing template. Profiling relied on immunoSEQ multiplex PCR, and the TCRdb table lists in-frame clones only, not all of them. In the table there are roughly 60,000 clones, 40% to 50% of which are singletons. The material sequenced was NKG2D-low CD8+ T cells sorted from blood. The rearrangement uses TRBV4-1 and TRBJ2-7; D possibly corresponds to TRBD1 (6 bases). The TCR comes from a human donor with alopecia areata. CDR3 sequence reads: CASSPDRSYEQYF. CDR3 DNA: TGCGCCAGCAGCCCGGACAGATCCTACGAGCAGTACTTC.